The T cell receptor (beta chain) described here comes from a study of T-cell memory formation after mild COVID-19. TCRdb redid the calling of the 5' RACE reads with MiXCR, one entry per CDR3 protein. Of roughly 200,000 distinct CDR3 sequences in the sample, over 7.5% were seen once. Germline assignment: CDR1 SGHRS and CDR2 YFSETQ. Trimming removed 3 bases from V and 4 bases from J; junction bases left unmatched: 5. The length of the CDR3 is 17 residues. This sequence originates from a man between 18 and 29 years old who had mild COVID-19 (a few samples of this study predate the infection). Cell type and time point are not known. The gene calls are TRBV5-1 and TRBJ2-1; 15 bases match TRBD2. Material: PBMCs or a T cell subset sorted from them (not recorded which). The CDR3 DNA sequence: TGCGCCAGCAGCTGGGGACTAGCGGGGGGCTTATACAATGAGCAGTTCTTC. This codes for CASSWGLAGGLYNEQFF.